This TCR beta chain appears in the sequencing data of a study of blood T cell repertoires in COVID-19. Whole-study context: Samples representing acute and convalescent COVID-19 were sourced from the United States, Italy and Spain. Sample material is recorded as cDNA or gDNA derived from T cells, B-cell-depleted T cells, or PBMCs.

CDR3 length equals 15 residues. The V and J ends lost 3 bases and 1 base respectively, with 10 bases between them. The germline V gene has CDR1 MNHNS and CDR2 SASEGT. Original analysis: Counts of nucleated cells, estimated from reference gene primer amplification, were obtained. Libraries were prepared by immunoSEQ multiplex PCR; TCRdb keeps only in-frame clonotypes and omits some of them. That table is the source of V, J and clone size, and D and trimming were worked out from the DNA. The table includes about 270,000 clones, roughly 90% detected once. This clonotype originated in a man aged 60 to 69 who had recovered from COVID-19. Sequences were obtained from peripheral blood. The chain uses TRBV6-1 and TRBJ1-5; no clear D gene. CDR3 sequence (DNA): TGTGCCAGCAGTGAGTCAGGAGGAAGCAATCAGCCCCAGCATTTT. Translating gives CASSESGGSNQPQHF.